In this sample, the clone carrying this T cell receptor (beta chain) turned up a few times. This specimen belongs to a study of T-cell reconstitution after alpha-beta-depleted transplantation in children. Unique molecular identifiers were used to barcode this TCRbeta library. TCRdb processed the PCR reads anew with MiXCR; each CDR3 protein has one entry. The repertoire includes 400,000 to 500,000 distinct CDR3 sequences, roughly 11% of them detected once, and about 5% sits in the top ten. Per the germline V gene, CDR1 is SGHDT and CDR2 is YYEEEE. Trimming took 4 bases from V and 1 from J; bases not matched to a gene: 7. CDR3 length: 15 amino acids.

The material sequenced was PBMCs from the stem cell graft donor, taken from the stem cell graft. This receptor was obtained from a human donor who donated a stem cell graft to a child with acute myeloid leukemia. The chain employs TRBV5-6 and TRBJ2-5; TRBD1 matches 7 bases. As DNA, the CDR3 is TGTGCCAGCAGCGTAGCGACAGGGATCCAAGAGACCCAGTACTTC. Amino acids: CASSVATGIQETQYF.